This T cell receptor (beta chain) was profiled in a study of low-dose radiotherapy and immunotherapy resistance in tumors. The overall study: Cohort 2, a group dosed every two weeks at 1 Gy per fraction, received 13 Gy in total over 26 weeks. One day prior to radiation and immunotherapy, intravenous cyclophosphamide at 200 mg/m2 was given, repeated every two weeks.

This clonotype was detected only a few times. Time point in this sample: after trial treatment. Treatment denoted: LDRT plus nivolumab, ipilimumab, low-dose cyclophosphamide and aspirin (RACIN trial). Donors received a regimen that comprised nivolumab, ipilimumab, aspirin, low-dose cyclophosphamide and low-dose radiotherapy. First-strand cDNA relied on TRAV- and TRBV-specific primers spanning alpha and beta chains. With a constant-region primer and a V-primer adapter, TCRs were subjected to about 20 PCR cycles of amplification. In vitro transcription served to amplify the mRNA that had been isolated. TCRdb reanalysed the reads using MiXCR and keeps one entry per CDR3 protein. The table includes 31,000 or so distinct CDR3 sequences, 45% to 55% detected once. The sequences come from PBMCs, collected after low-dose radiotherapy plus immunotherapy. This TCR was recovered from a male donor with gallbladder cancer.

CDR3 sequence (DNA): TGTGCCAGCAGCTTAGGAGGGGGTGAGACCCAGTACTTC. Its protein is CASSLGGGETQYF. The chain has TRBV7-2 and TRBJ2-5; tentative D call: TRBD1 (6 bases). CDR1 is SGHTA and CDR2 is FQGNSA in the germline V gene. The V and J ends lost 1 base and 5 bases respectively, with 8 bases between them. CDR3 length equals 13 residues.